One sample yielded the 18 T cell receptor beta chains listed below, sequenced in a study of blood T cell repertoires in COVID-19. Profiled with immunoSEQ multiplex PCR; TCRdb holds only in-frame clones, not every one. The sample contains around 220,000 clones, 90% of which appear only once. Sequences were obtained from PBMCs or T cells enriched from blood (not recorded which). The source is a man aged 25-45 years who had been exposed to COVID-19.

The rearrangement links TRBV9 to TRBJ2-1; 7 nucleotides agree with TRBD2. The CDR3 spans 15 residues. V lost 0 bases and J lost 6; bases outside the gene matches: 6. The germline V gene encodes CDR1 SGDLS and CDR2 YYNGEE. CDR3 amino acids: CASSVALAELNEQFF. The CDR3 coding sequence is TGTGCCAGCAGCGTAGCCCTAGCGGAGCTCAATGAGCAGTTCTTC.

The CDR3 DNA sequence: TGTGCCAGCTCACTACGACAGGACACTGAAGCTTTCTTT. This translates into CASSLRQDTEAFF. The chain combines TRBV18 with TRBJ1-1, with a weak D call TRBD1 (6 bases). Looked up from germline, CDR1 is KGHSH and CDR2 is LQKENI. V dropped 4 bases and J dropped 3 bases, with 9 bases sitting between them. This CDR3 has 13 residues.

In nucleotides, the CDR3 is TGTGCCAGTAAGTCGTTTGCGGGTGAACAAACAGATACGCAGTATTTT. As protein: CASKSFAGEQTDTQYF. The chain employs TRBV19 and TRBJ2-3, with D possibly being TRBD2 (5 bases). V was clipped by 7 bases and J by 3 bases, with 20 bases between them. CDR1 and CDR2 (germline): LNHDA, SQIVND (reference sequence). CDR3 length equals 16 residues.

This clone turned up a few times. The chain employs TRBV19 and TRBJ1-1; D gene ambiguous. This CDR3 has 12 amino acids. V dropped 4 bases and J dropped 10 bases, with 13 bases sitting between them. Germline assignment: CDR1 LNHDA and CDR2 SQIVND (reference sequence). The CDR3 DNA sequence: TGTGCCAGTAGTACCAGTGGTGTCACAGCTTTCTTT. It is translated as CASSTSGVTAFF.

This chain links TRBV19 with TRBJ1-6, with D unclear. This CDR3 comprises 16 residues. V was shortened by 3 bases and J by 7 bases, with 16 bases between the two germline ends. The germline gives CDR1 LNHDA, CDR2 SQIVND (reference sequence). The CDR3 bases are TGTGCCAGTAGTATTGAGGGTCGGTTCTGGAATTCACCCCTCCACTTT. Its translation: CASSIEGRFWNSPLHF.

This chain uses TRBV5-4 with TRBJ1-3; D ambiguous. The CDR3 covers 16 residues. Germline V CDR1 and CDR2: SGHNT, YYREEE (reference sequence). Trimming removed 4 bases at V and 0 bases at J, with 14 bases between. The CDR3 DNA reads as TGTGCCAGCAGCACTAGTACCAACCCCTCTGGAAACACCATATATTTT. This encodes CASSTSTNPSGNTIYF.

The genes are TRBV20-1 and TRBJ2-1, with D unresolved. The V end was cut by 5 bases, the J end by 5 bases, with 7 bases between. The germline V gene has CDR1 DFQATT and CDR2 SNEGSKA (reference sequence). This CDR3 comprises 11 residues. The chain's CDR3 is CSASSDNEQFF. The CDR3 DNA is TGCAGTGCTTCTTCTGACAATGAGCAGTTCTTC.

The CDR3 nucleotides read TGCGCCAGCAGCCAAGAGGGCAGGGACTACACCTTC. Translating it yields CASSQEGRDYTF. The chain joins TRBV4-1 to TRBJ1-2; D possibly corresponds to TRBD1 (5 bases). The germline gives CDR1 MGHRA, CDR2 YSYEKL. This CDR3 comprises 12 residues. V lost 0 bases and J lost 10, with 9 bases in between.

The rearrangement uses TRBV5-1 and TRBJ1-1, with a tentative D call TRBD1 (6 bases). The V gene lost 1 base and the J gene lost 5 bases, with 9 bases spanning the gap. CDR1 and CDR2 (germline): SGHRS, YFSETQ. The CDR3 has 13 residues. The CDR3 is CASSLTGFTEAFF. The CDR3 DNA sequence: TGCGCCAGCAGCTTGACAGGGTTTACTGAAGCTTTCTTT.

The chain is built from TRBV5-1 and TRBJ2-2; TRBD2 agrees at 8 bases. The CDR3 sequence is 14 residues long. Germline values: CDR1 SGHRS, CDR2 YFSETQ. Germline trimming cut 7 bases from V and 5 bases from J; bases unmatched to any gene: 7. This CDR3 is CASRTSGGTGELFF. The CDR3 bases are TGCGCCAGCCGCACTAGCGGCGGTACCGGGGAGCTGTTTTTT. Filled out from reference TRBV5-1 and TRBJ2-2, the complete variable domain reads KAGVTQTPRYLIKTRGQQVTLSCSPISGHRSVSWYQQTPGQGLQFLFEYFSETQRNKGNFPGRFSGRQFSNSRSEMNVSTLELGDSALYLCASRTSGGTGELFFGEGSRLTVL.

V is TRBV5-1 and J is TRBJ2-2; D perhaps matches TRBD1 (6 bases). CDR3 length: 14 residues. The V end lost 4 bases, the J end lost 6 bases, and 13 bases lay between the germline ends. Germline V lookup: CDR1 SGHRS, CDR2 YFSETQ. The CDR3 protein is CASSPTGSAGELFF. In DNA, the CDR3 is TGCGCCAGCAGCCCAACAGGGAGCGCCGGGGAGCTGTTTTTT.

This rearrangement joins TRBV11-2 to TRBJ2-7; 8 bases line up with TRBD2. The V and J ends lost 3 bases and 5 bases, in that order; junction bases with no gene match: 15. Germline loops: CDR1 SGHAT, CDR2 FQNNGV. This CDR3 region has 17 residues. Written as DNA, the CDR3 is TGTGCCAGCAGCTTCGGTAGCGCTCGGGGGGGTACCGACGAGCAGTACTTC. This sequence encodes CASSFGSARGGTDEQYF. Full variable domain (missing parts from reference TRBV11-2 and TRBJ2-7): EAGVAQSPRYKIIEKRQSVAFWCNPISGHATLYWYQQILGQGPKLLIQFQNNGVVDDSQLPKDRFSAERLKGVDSTLKIQPAKLEDSAVYLCASSFGSARGGTDEQYFGPGTRLTVT.

The V gene is TRBV3-1 (or the pseudogene TRBV3-2), the J gene TRBJ2-1, with D maybe TRBD1 (5 bases). Trimming stripped 1 base from V and 5 bases from J, with 21 bases between. The CDR3 extends over 18 amino acids. Germline values: CDR1 LGHDT, CDR2 YNNKEL (reference sequence). The CDR3 sequence: CASSQVLQGVGMDNEQFF. Written as DNA, the CDR3 is TGTGCCAGCAGCCAAGTGTTGCAGGGTGTGGGGATGGACAATGAGCAGTTCTTC.

The chain has TRBV5-4 and TRBJ2-1; D gene uncertain. CDR3 length equals 14 residues. Trimming took 2 bases from V and 5 from J, leaving 11 bases between them. Germline CDR1 reads SGHNT; CDR2 reads YYREEE (reference sequence). CDR3: CASSFRRINNEQFF. For the CDR3, the DNA is TGTGCCAGCAGCTTCCGCAGGATTAACAATGAGCAGTTCTTC.

The chain uses TRBV6-2 or TRBV6-3 and TRBJ1-6; no clear D gene. CDR1 is MNHEY, CDR2 SVGEGT, per germline. With 8 bases removed from V and 0 bases from J, the gap between germline ends came to 8 bases. The CDR3 has 14 amino acids. DNA of the CDR3: TGTGCCAGCTGCCCAGCCTCCTATAATTCACCCCTCCACTTT. It is translated as CASCPASYNSPLHF.

The chain is built from TRBV2 and TRBJ1-6; D perhaps matches TRBD1 (5 bases). This CDR3 comprises 15 residues. Germline CDR1 SNHLY, CDR2 FYNNEI. Trimming stripped 5 bases from V and 7 bases from J, with 15 bases between. The CDR3 DNA reads as TGTGCCAGCAGTTACAGGACACGACGGAATTCACCCCTCCACTTT. Translating gives CASSYRTRRNSPLHF.

The chain has TRBV15 and TRBJ1-2, with 9 bases matching TRBD1. The CDR3 runs 14 residues. Trimming at V came to 0 bases and at J to 8 bases, leaving 4 bases not matched to a gene. The germline V gene has CDR1 LNHNV and CDR2 YYDKDF (reference sequence). Here the CDR3 DNA reads TGTGCCACCAGCAGAGACAGGACAGGGGTCGGCTACACCTTC. It translates to CATSRDRTGVGYTF.

The chain uses TRBV19 and TRBJ1-3, with 9 bases fitting TRBD1. This CDR3 has 15 amino acids. In germline, CDR1 is LNHDA, CDR2 SQIVND (reference sequence). The J segment lost 7 bases and the V segment lost 5 bases, leaving 9 bases of the junction unmatched. The CDR3 bases are TGTGCCAGTAGTCCACAGGGGGCGGAGGACAACACCATATATTTT. Encoded protein: CASSPQGAEDNTIYF. The full variable domain, in which reference TRBV19 and TRBJ1-3 provide the parts outside the CDR3, is DGGITQSPKYLFRKEGQNVTLSCEQNLNHDAMYWYRQDPGQGLRLIYYSQIVNDFQKGDIAEGYSVSREKKESFPLTVTSAQKNPTAFYLCASSPQGAEDNTIYFGEGSWLTVV.